This TCR beta chain comes out of a study of human versus mouse CDR3 diversity and MHC coevolution. Broader study findings: iCHAO1 estimated the human TCR beta repertoire at roughly 1.5 million clonotypes. The lowest clonal inequality scores came from most of the three human donors.

CDR1 and CDR2 from the germline V gene are SNHLY and FYNNEI. Unmatched junction bases numbered 5, after V lost 4 bases and J lost 6 bases. The CDR3 is made up of 14 amino acids. This table comes from immunoSEQ multiplex PCR, and its TCRdb copy is limited to in-frame clones, with some not included. In the table there are about 77,000 clones, around 92% of which are singletons. Turning to this clone: Its antigen is not known.

Sorting isolated naive CD4 T cells lacking CD45RO and expressing CD62L. Sequencing used naive CD4+ T cells from blood. The subset here: CD45RO-negative CD62L-positive naive CD4 T cells. The TCR originated in a person aged 30-70 years in good health. This chain uses TRBV2 with TRBJ1-5, with 8 positions matching TRBD1. CDR3 bases: TGTGCCAGCAGTGGGACAGGGCATGTTCAGCCCCAGCATTTT. It encodes CASSGTGHVQPQHF. Drawing the rest from reference TRBV2 and TRBJ1-5, the complete variable domain is EPEVTQTPSHQVTQMGQEVILRCVPISNHLYFYWYRQILGQKVEFLVSFYNNEISEKSEIFDDQFSVERPDGSNFTLKIRSTKLEDSAMYFCASSGTGHVQPQHFGDGTRLSIL.